These 10 T cell receptor beta chains were all obtained from the same sample, sequenced in a study of blood T cell repertoires in COVID-19. Assay: immunoSEQ multiplex PCR; the TCRdb copy retains only in-frame clones and omits some. Here the sample spans 85,000 to 100,000 clones, 65% to 90% being singletons. Source material: peripheral blood. All receptors come from a man in his sixties with acute or convalescent COVID-19.

This sequence joins TRBV29-1 and TRBJ2-7; 7 positions agree with TRBD1. This CDR3 spans 12 amino acids. Germline CDR1 SQVTM, CDR2 ANQGSEA. V was pared by 1 base and J by 4 bases, with 1 base of the junction left unmatched. The CDR3 loop is CSVEGTGYEQYF. DNA of the CDR3: TGCAGCGTTGAAGGGACAGGTTACGAGCAGTACTTC.

A note on this clone: The junction departs from the called germline gene at one end, perhaps through a read error. The chain links TRBV12-3 or TRBV12-4 to TRBJ1-1, with 7 nucleotides matching TRBD1. CDR3 length equals 13 residues. This chain's CDR3 is CASSLQTGTEAAF. In DNA form, the CDR3 reads TGTGCCAGCAGTCTCCAGACCGGGACAGAGGCCGCTTTT.

The rearrangement links TRBV18 to TRBJ1-3; 9 bases are shared with TRBD1. Losses at the gene ends were 5 bases for V and 0 bases for J; bases not matched to a gene: 11. Germline-derived CDR1 and CDR2 are KGHSH and LQKENI. The CDR3 sequence is 18 residues long. Here the CDR3 reads CASSLTGTGSFSGNTIYF. DNA of the CDR3: TGTGCCAGCTCATTAACCGGGACAGGGAGTTTCTCTGGAAACACCATATATTTT. The full variable domain, with the rest looked up from reference TRBV18 and TRBJ1-3, is NAGVMQNPRHLVRRRGQEARLRCSPMKGHSHVYWYRQLPEEGLKFMVYLQKENIIDESGMPKERFSAEFPKEGPSILRIQQVVRGDSAAYFCASSLTGTGSFSGNTIYFGEGSWLTVV.

The sample holds one count of this clone. The chain has TRBV11-3 and TRBJ2-1; 10 nucleotides line up with TRBD1. Germline V lookup: CDR1 SGHNT, CDR2 YENEEA. Trimming removed 1 base from V and 8 bases from J; junction bases left unmatched: 5. The CDR3 has 15 amino acids. DNA of the CDR3: TGTGCCAGCAGCTTAGGGAGACAGGGGGCGGATGAGCAGTTCTTC. The encoded protein is CASSLGRQGADEQFF.

The rearrangement uses TRBV24-1 and TRBJ2-5, with D possibly being TRBD2 (5 bases). The CDR3 length is 15 residues. Germline V lookup: CDR1 KGHDR, CDR2 SFDVKD. Trimming removed 4 bases from V and 1 base from J, with 12 bases in between. This chain's CDR3 is CATSEAGGTQETQYF. Here the CDR3 DNA reads TGTGCCACCAGTGAGGCGGGCGGCACCCAAGAGACCCAGTACTTC.

As regards this clone: The junction differs from germline at one of its ends, possibly a read error. V gene TRBV5-1 combines with J gene TRBJ2-3, with 9 bases fitting TRBD1. This CDR3 is 13 amino acids long. CDR1 and CDR2 (germline): SGHRS, YFSETQ. Written as DNA, the CDR3 is TGCGCCAGCAGTTTGGGACAGGGTGATACGCAGTATTTT. This translates into CASSLGQGDTQYF.

The chain carries TRBV2 and TRBJ1-2; D not resolved. Between the trimmed V and J ends, which lost 6 bases and 0 bases, there was a span of 14 bases. Looked up from germline, CDR1 is SNHLY and CDR2 is FYNNEI. This CDR3 is built from 15 residues. The CDR3 is CASSKTVTPNYGYTF. CDR3 nucleotides: TGTGCCAGCAGCAAGACCGTGACACCTAACTATGGCTACACCTTC.

This chain joins TRBV18 and TRBJ1-5; 9 nucleotides align to TRBD1. This CDR3 spans 16 amino acids. The germline V gene encodes CDR1 KGHSH and CDR2 LQKENI. The junction had 4 bases not matched to a gene; V was cut back by 3 bases and J by 1 base. As DNA, the CDR3 is TGTGCCAGCTCACCCCAGGGACAGGGAAGCAATCAGCCCCAGCATTTT. It translates to CASSPQGQGSNQPQHF.

The V and J genes are TRBV23-1 and TRBJ2-7, with a tentative D call TRBD1 (5 bases). TRBV23-1 falls under the ORF class, with uncertain function. The CDR3 length is 16 residues. The V end lost 2 bases, the J end lost 5 bases, and 19 bases lay between the germline ends. CDR3 sequence (DNA): TGCGCCAGCAGTCAACTATCAGGACACACCGGCGACGAGCAGTACTTC. This gives the protein CASSQLSGHTGDEQYF.

This clone was detected only a few times. The chain couples TRBV9 to TRBJ2-3, with unresolved D. This CDR3 has 11 amino acids. Germline CDR1 SGDLS, CDR2 YYNGEE. V was cut by 7 bases and J by 5 bases, with 8 bases left in between. The CDR3 sequence: CASATGDTQYF. CDR3 sequence (DNA): TGTGCCAGCGCTACGGGAGATACGCAGTATTTT.